A selection of T cell receptor beta chains follows, all from one sample in a study of shared clonotypes between healthy human individuals. TCRdb's table, derived via immunoSEQ multiplex PCR, lists solely in-frame clones and lacks some. The repertoire includes 650,000 to 800,000 clones, just under 75% of them detected once, and approximately 2% sits in the top ten. Material: memory CD4+ T cells sorted from blood. The receptors were gathered from a woman aged 25 to 39 in good health. Each CDR3 is given with its conserved first and last residue. A D gene is named only where the DNA matches it firmly. Clone size appears in some rows only: once, few, many, or a class for an expanded clone.

D gene	CDR3 length	V gene	J gene	clone size	CDR3 protein	CDR3 DNA
TRBD1	14	TRBV7-2	TRBJ1-2	NA	CASSPPDRASGYTF	TGTGCCAGCAGCCCGCCTGACAGGGCCTCTGGCTACACCTTC
TRBD2	16	TRBV7-7	TRBJ2-7	NA	CASRWRLAGPFYEQYF	TGTGCCAGCAGATGGCGTCTAGCGGGTCCCTTCTACGAGCAGTACTTC
NA	15	TRBV19	TRBJ1-5	NA	CASSIAGIGNQPQHF	TGTGCCAGTAGTATAGCAGGGATTGGCAATCAGCCCCAGCATTTT
TRBD2	15	TRBV14	TRBJ2-1	NA	CASSQASGGYNEQFF	TGTGCCAGCAGCCAGGCTAGCGGGGGTTACAATGAGCAGTTCTTC
TRBD1	16	TRBV28	TRBJ1-2	few	CATDWDRGISNYGYTF	TGTGCCACCGATTGGGACAGGGGAATTTCTAACTATGGCTACACCTTC
NA	13	TRBV29-1	TRBJ2-7	many	CSVARAGGYEQYF	TGCAGCGTTGCCCGGGCGGGTGGCTACGAGCAGTACTTC
NA	14	TRBV19	TRBJ1-5	once	CATGGLYSNQPQHF	TGTGCCACGGGGGGCCTTTATAGCAATCAGCCCCAGCATTTT
NA	16	TRBV19	TRBJ1-1	NA	CASTSWETRGDTEAFF	TGTGCCAGTACCTCGTGGGAGACAAGAGGGGACACTGAAGCTTTCTTT
TRBD2	13	TRBV27	TRBJ2-3	NA	CASRLAYTDTQYF	TGTGCCAGTAGACTAGCCTACACAGATACGCAGTATTTT
NA	11	TRBV30	TRBJ2-5	NA	CAWSYQETQYF	TGTGCCTGGAGTTACCAAGAGACCCAGTACTTC
NA	16	TRBV6-6	TRBJ2-2	NA	CASSGGSTGGTGELFF	TGTGCCAGCAGTGGGGGGTCGACTGGCGGGACCGGGGAGCTGTTTTTT
TRBD2	15	TRBV19	TRBJ2-2	few	CASSIWGRAVGELFF	TGTGCCAGTAGTATTTGGGGGAGGGCGGTCGGGGAGCTGTTTTTT
NA	11	TRBV7-9	TRBJ2-3	NA	CASSTTDTQYF	TGTGCCAGCAGCACCACAGATACGCAGTATTTT
NA	13	TRBV28	TRBJ2-7	NA	CASSSGYSYEQYF	TGTGCCAGCAGTTCCGGATACTCCTACGAGCAGTACTTC
NA	15	TRBV4-1	TRBJ2-3	NA	CASSQGTRGKDTQYF	TGCGCCAGCAGCCAAGGGACTAGGGGGAAAGATACGCAGTATTTT
NA	15	TRBV11-2	TRBJ1-1	NA	CASSLDPGVNTEAFF	TGTGCCAGCAGCTTAGACCCCGGCGTTAACACTGAAGCTTTCTTT
NA	11	TRBV30	TRBJ1-2	NA	CAGKGPPGYTF	TGTGCCGGAAAGGGCCCACCGGGCTACACCTTC
NA	13	TRBV29-1	TRBJ1-1	NA	CSVERGWNTEAFF	TGCAGCGTTGAACGCGGCTGGAACACTGAAGCTTTCTTT
TRBD2	18	TRBV7-3	TRBJ2-3	NA	CASSLRGLAGPSTDTQYF	TGTGCCAGCAGCTTAAGGGGGCTAGCGGGACCTAGCACAGATACGCAGTATTTT
NA	15	TRBV5-1	TRBJ2-6	NA	CASSLLSSGANVLTF	TGCGCCAGCAGCTTACTCAGTTCTGGGGCCAACGTCCTGACTTTC
NA	20	TRBV28	TRBJ2-7	NA	CATSGGTGVLAGGSLYEQYF	TGTGCCACCTCAGGTGGGACAGGGGTTTTAGCGGGAGGGTCGCTCTACGAGCAGTACTTC
TRBD2	11	TRBV25-1	TRBJ2-1	NA	CASSYQREAFF	TGTGCCAGCAGTTACCAGCGGGAGGCCTTCTTC
TRBD1	14	TRBV9	TRBJ2-3	few	CASSGQGYTDTQYF	TGTGCCAGCAGCGGACAGGGATACACAGATACGCAGTATTTT
NA	16	TRBV7-6	TRBJ2-2	NA	CASSFQQPPNTGELFF	TGTGCCAGCAGCTTCCAGCAGCCACCGAACACCGGGGAGCTGTTTTTT
NA	12	TRBV2	TRBJ2-7	NA	CASRALGDEQYF	TGTGCCAGCAGGGCCCTCGGGGACGAGCAGTACTTC
NA	15	TRBV5-2	TRBJ2-2	NA	CASSQVGSITGELFF	TGCGCCAGCAGCCAAGTTGGCAGCATCACCGGGGAGCTGTTTTTT
NA	15	TRBV5-1	TRBJ1-3	NA	CASSLRGDRSNTIYF	TGCGCCAGCAGCTTGCGCGGAGACCGCTCAAACACCATATATTTT
NA	12	TRBV10-3	TRBJ2-5	few	CAIRTNGETQYF	TGTGCCATCAGGACGAACGGAGAGACCCAGTACTTC
TRBD1	15	TRBV28	TRBJ2-7	NA	CASSSGQGSSYEQYF	TGTGCCAGCAGTTCAGGACAGGGGTCCTCCTACGAGCAGTACTTC
NA	14	TRBV27	TRBJ2-7	NA	CASSPRRERYEQYF	TGTGCCAGCAGTCCCCGTAGGGAACGGTACGAGCAGTACTTC
TRBD2	14	TRBV19	TRBJ2-2	NA	CATYSGRAGGELFF	TGTGCCACCTATAGCGGGAGGGCCGGCGGGGAGCTGTTTTTT
TRBD2	14	TRBV28	TRBJ2-7	NA	CASSRLAGVYEQYF	TGTGCCAGCAGTAGACTAGCGGGAGTATACGAGCAGTACTTC
TRBD2	17	TRBV27	TRBJ2-1	NA	CASSLFLGLAGNNEQFF	TGTGCCAGCAGTTTATTCCTTGGACTAGCGGGAAACAATGAGCAGTTCTTC
TRBD2	15	TRBV5-1	TRBJ2-1	NA	CASSLVTSGNNEQFF	TGCGCCAGCAGCTTGGTAACTAGCGGGAACAATGAGCAGTTCTTC
NA	15	TRBV19	TRBJ2-6	NA	CASSIGGAGANVLTF	TGTGCCAGTAGTATCGGGGGCGCTGGGGCCAACGTCCTGACTTTC
TRBD2	15	TRBV7-8	TRBJ2-7	NA	CASSPSGGLVVEQYF	TGTGCCAGCAGCCCCTCGGGGGGACTAGTTGTCGAGCAGTACTTC
NA	12	TRBV29-1	TRBJ2-3	once	CSVGVGPHTQYF	TGCAGCGTAGGGGTGGGACCCCATACGCAGTATTTT
TRBD2	17	TRBV23-1	TRBJ2-7	NA	CASSQLKLAGGPGRVFF	TGCGCCAGCAGTCAATTGAAACTAGCGGGAGGGCCCGGAAGGGTTTTCTTC
NA	13	TRBV27	TRBJ2-5	NA	CASRVYGSETQYF	TGTGCCAGCAGGGTCTACGGGTCGGAGACCCAGTACTTC
NA	15	TRBV5-4	TRBJ2-1	once	CASSPGGVSYNEQFF	TGTGCCAGCAGTCCAGGGGGGGTCTCCTACAATGAGCAGTTCTTC
NA	11	TRBV28	TRBJ1-2	NA	CASSSQEVYTF	TGTGCCAGCAGTTCCCAGGAGGTCTACACCTTC
NA	17	TRBV15	TRBJ2-2	NA	CATSRDGGTVSTGELFF	TGTGCCACCAGCAGAGATGGGGGGACAGTGAGCACCGGGGAGCTGTTTTTT
TRBD2	16	TRBV5-1	TRBJ2-3	NA	CASSLGGGRAGDTQYF	TGCGCCAGCAGCCTAGGAGGAGGGAGGGCCGGGGATACGCAGTATTTT
TRBD1	15	TRBV5-1	TRBJ2-5	NA	CASSPRQGTGETQYF	TGCGCCAGCAGCCCGCGACAGGGAACGGGGGAGACCCAGTACTTC
NA	14	TRBV28	TRBJ2-2	NA	CASSLWQNTGELFF	TGTGCCAGCAGCCTGTGGCAGAACACCGGGGAGCTGTTTTTT
NA	18	TRBV5-1	TRBJ1-1	NA	CASSLVPPESRGNTEAFF	TGCGCCAGCAGCTTGGTACCTCCTGAGTCACGGGGGAACACTGAAGCTTTCTTT
NA	17	TRBV9	TRBJ2-6	NA	CASSVAVSGSGANVLTF	TGTGCCAGCAGCGTAGCGGTGTCTGGGTCTGGGGCCAACGTCCTGACTTTC
NA	16	TRBV11-2	TRBJ2-6	NA	CASSRDRPSGANVLTF	TGTGCCAGCAGCAGGGACCGCCCCTCTGGGGCCAACGTCCTGACTTTC
TRBD1	14	TRBV2	TRBJ1-5	NA	CASSGDRGEQPQHF	TGTGCCAGCAGTGGGGACAGGGGGGAACAGCCCCAGCATTTT
NA	13	TRBV11-2	TRBJ2-7	NA	CASSFSEGYEQYF	TGTGCCAGCAGCTTTTCAGAAGGGTACGAGCAGTACTTC
NA	14	TRBV7-6	TRBJ1-5	NA	CASSLRASEEPQHF	TGTGCCAGCAGCCTTAGGGCCTCGGAGGAGCCCCAGCATTTT
NA	15	TRBV25-1	TRBJ2-1	NA	CASSDSSSSYNEQFF	TGTGCCAGCAGTGACTCGAGTAGCTCCTACAATGAGCAGTTCTTC
TRBD2	15	TRBV12-5	TRBJ2-1	NA	CASGLSGSSYNEQFF	TGTGCTAGTGGTTTAAGCGGGAGTTCTTACAATGAGCAGTTCTTC
NA	12	TRBV29-1	TRBJ2-5	NA	CSVKTAQETQYF	TGCAGCGTTAAGACAGCCCAAGAGACCCAGTACTTC
NA	14	TRBV10-2	TRBJ2-2	NA	CASKGGANTGELFF	TGCGCCAGCAAGGGCGGGGCGAACACCGGGGAGCTGTTTTTT
NA	14	TRBV28	TRBJ1-4	NA	CASIKDRYNEKLFF	TGTGCCAGCATTAAGGACCGATATAATGAAAAACTGTTTTTT
TRBD2	15	TRBV5-1	TRBJ2-7	NA	CASSLGAGWGYEQYF	TGCGCCAGCAGCTTGGGAGCGGGGTGGGGATACGAGCAGTACTTC
NA	15	TRBV4-1	TRBJ1-5	few	CASSQVPGENQPQHF	TGCGCCAGCAGCCAAGTACCGGGAGAAAATCAGCCCCAGCATTTT
TRBD1	15	TRBV28	TRBJ2-3	NA	CASSFPGQVTDTQYF	TGTGCCAGCAGTTTCCCCGGACAGGTAACAGATACGCAGTATTTT
NA	12	TRBV30	TRBJ2-7	NA	CAWSRETYEQYF	TGTGCCTGGAGTAGGGAAACCTACGAGCAGTACTTC